This T cell receptor (beta chain) is drawn from a study of T cell repertoires in cytomegalovirus infection (dated by TCRdb to about 2019). Regarding the research as a whole: The HLA type of each donor mattered for the analysis, because public TCR beta signatures pointed to carriage of CMV infection along with the matching HLA type.

TCRdb shows the sequencer as Illumina HiSeq 1500. Starting from the raw public reads, TCRdb applied fastp trimming at Q25, assembled clones with MiXCR and retained in-frame beta chains. CDR3 protein duplicates are merged, each entry listing the most common genes and DNA. For this sample there are around 320,000 distinct CDR3 sequences; more than 9% appear just once. The ten largest clones represent around 4.1% of the sample. This clonotype was counted a few times. No antigen is known for it. Base qualities were left out, and no much larger clone turns up one base away. Findings and caveats that apply to the study as a whole: The ex vivo response was dominated by HLA-C-restricted CMV-specific TCR beta clonotypes, which also provided the single most frequent clonotype in two of eight donors. Cumulative frequency of public TCR beta family members discriminated carriers of CMV infection plus the relevant HLA type in this cohort and an independent roughly 350-donor cohort.

CDR1 and CDR2, per the germline V gene, are MDHEN and SYDVKM. The V end gives up 5 bases and the J end 7 bases, leaving 7 bases in the junction not matched to a gene. The CDR3 measures 13 amino acids from cysteine to phenylalanine. Left in the record is the CDR3 DNA by itself, 39 bases read in frame from the first base. The V and J genes are TRBV28 and TRBJ1-2; TRBD1 lines up with 7 middle nucleotides. The receptor's source is a human donor in good health (CMV status not recorded). Some clones in this sample may be carry-over from other donors' samples. What was sequenced was PBMCs. The CDR3 protein is CASSPGGQPGYTF. At the DNA level, the sequence is TGTGCCAGCAGTCCGGGGGGACAGCCTGGCTACACCTTC.